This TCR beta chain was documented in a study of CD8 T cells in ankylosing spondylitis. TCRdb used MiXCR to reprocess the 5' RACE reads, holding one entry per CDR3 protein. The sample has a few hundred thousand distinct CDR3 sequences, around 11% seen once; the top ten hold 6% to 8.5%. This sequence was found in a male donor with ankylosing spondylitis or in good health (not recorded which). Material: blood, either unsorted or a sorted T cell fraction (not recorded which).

CDR3 sequence: CASSLYRSTGELFF. The CDR3 DNA reads TGTGCCAGCAGCCTCTACCGGAGCACCGGGGAGCTGTTTTTT. V is TRBV7-2 and J is TRBJ2-2; the D is unclear. The CDR3 is made up of 14 amino acids. Trimming removed 5 bases from V and 4 bases from J, with 11 bases in between. Germline V gives CDR1 SGHTA, CDR2 FQGNSA.